Below, one T cell receptor beta chain is given with its context. The data belong to a study of Ad26.COV2.S vaccination and SARS-CoV-2 variants. Study details: Ad26.COV2.S was injected intramuscularly once or twice, 56 days apart.

As for treatment: some 19 received Ad26.COV2.S at low or high dose, single or two shots; roughly 5 received placebo; per-sample allocation not given. Day 63 after the first vaccine or placebo injection was the time point for sampling. Germline loops: CDR1 SGHAT, CDR2 FQNNGV. The CDR3 consists of 17 residues. V dropped 0 bases and J dropped 0 bases, with 15 bases sitting between them. The method was immunoSEQ multiplex PCR; TCRdb's version includes in-frame clones alone and lacks a portion of them. Among about 280,000 clones listed, 80% to 90% were seen once. The TCR sequence derives from a person aged 18-60 years who received the Ad26.COV2.S COVID-19 vaccine or a placebo. The chain combines TRBV11-2 with TRBJ2-7; D possibly corresponds to TRBD2 (6 bases). The sample here was peripheral blood, taken in a trial of Ad26.COV2.S vaccine versus placebo. The CDR3 nucleotides read TGTGCCAGCAGCTTAGACCTAACCCTAGCGTTCTCCTACGAGCAGTACTTC. As protein: CASSLDLTLAFSYEQYF.